The source of this TCR beta chain is a study of cytomegalovirus exposure and HLA in healthy donors. 13 Jbeta primers and 60 Vbeta primers were used for the PCR. Clones were read by immunoSEQ multiplex PCR, and TCRdb kept only the in-frame ones, dropping some. The sample lists about 130,000 clones; about four fifths were seen once. This clone occurred once. V lost 4 bases to trimming and J lost 3 bases; unmatched junction nucleotides: 4. Germline V CDR1 and CDR2: SGHRS, YFSETQ. This CDR3 is built from 15 residues. This receptor was identified in a woman aged 40 to 55 in good health and CMV-seropositive. The chain couples TRBV5-1 to TRBJ2-7, with TRBD2 matching over 13 bases. Sequenced input: PBMCs. As DNA, the CDR3 is TGCGCCAGCAGCCCGGGACTAGCGGGACTCTACGAGCAGTACTTC. Encoded protein: CASSPGLAGLYEQYF.